This entry concerns a single T cell receptor beta chain. Its specificity is unknown. The sample belongs to a study of cytomegalovirus exposure and HLA in healthy donors. The study, taken as a whole, reports: A subsequent analysis found that TCR clusters from the first cohort also tended to co-occur in the approximately 110 validation repertoires, with less than 95% of cluster scores above 0. Associated with cytomegalovirus, according to the listing, were some 180 TCR beta chains.

The donors were in the roughly 130-subject validation cohort, distinct from the 666-subject first cohort. Only in-frame clones appear in the TCRdb table, and some are missing; sequencing was by immunoSEQ multiplex PCR. Seen here are 150,000 to 200,000 clones, approximately 86% observed once, and the top ten hold around 2.1%. Germline assignment: CDR1 LNHDA and CDR2 SQIVND (reference sequence). The V gene end was trimmed by 5 bases and the J gene end by 2 bases; junction bases not matched to a gene: 10. The CDR3 length is 16 residues. The chain links TRBV19 to TRBJ2-7; 9 nucleotides line up with TRBD1. The receptor comes from a woman aged 18-29 years in good health and CMV-seronegative. The sequencing input was PBMCs. The CDR3 protein is CASSLRPGQGTYEQYF. The CDR3 DNA reads TGTGCCAGTAGTCTACGGCCGGGACAGGGTACCTACGAGCAGTACTTC.